Listed below are T cell receptor beta chains from one sample, sequenced in a study of shared clonotypes between healthy human individuals. Generated by immunoSEQ multiplex PCR, the TCRdb table keeps only in-frame clones and is missing some. Of some 2,400,000 clones detected, approximately 95% appear once; the ten largest clones hold 0.1% to 0.15%. The sequencing sample was made of naive CD4+ T cells sorted from blood. Source of these receptors: a man aged 18-30 years in good health. The CDR3 runs from the conserved cysteine through the conserved F or W. D genes are given only for firm matches. Clone size is given for some rows only: seen once, a few or many times, or a class if the clone is expanded.

j_call cdr3_length d_call clone_size v_call cdr3_aa cdr3_nt
TRBJ1-1 15 TRBD1 . TRBV4-1 CASSQRGQGYTEAFF TGCGCCAGCAGCCAAAGGGGACAGGGCTACACTGAAGCTTTCTTT
TRBJ2-2 15 . . TRBV21-1 CASSNYRGRNGELFF TGTGCCAGCAGCAACTACAGGGGGCGAAACGGGGAGCTGTTTTTT
TRBJ1-5 15 TRBD1 . TRBV19 CASSISTGSNQPQHF TGTGCCAGTAGTATATCGACAGGGAGCAATCAGCCCCAGCATTTT
TRBJ2-1 15 TRBD2 . TRBV18 CASSPPAGGYNEQFF TGTGCCAGCTCACCACCGGCGGGAGGGTACAATGAGCAGTTCTTC
TRBJ2-3 18 TRBD2 . TRBV5-1 CASSGSSGRALGPDTQYF TGCGCCAGCAGCGGCTCTAGCGGGAGGGCCCTCGGTCCAGATACGCAGTATTTT
TRBJ1-2 15 TRBD1 . TRBV5-4 CASSAGQGANYGYTF TGTGCCAGCAGCGCGGGACAGGGAGCTAACTATGGCTACACCTTC
TRBJ1-5 16 TRBD1 . TRBV19 CASSILPGTGRWAQHF TGTGCCAGTAGTATACTTCCCGGGACAGGCCGATGGGCCCAGCATTTT
TRBJ2-1 14 . . TRBV5-4 CASTRLGSYNEQFF TGTGCCAGCACCAGACTAGGTTCCTACAATGAGCAGTTCTTC
TRBJ1-5 13 . . TRBV28 CATLDQGHQPQHF TGTGCCACCCTCGACCAGGGCCATCAGCCCCAGCATTTT
TRBJ2-1 16 . . TRBV2 CASTYQGSSAYNEQFF TGTGCCAGCACTTACCAGGGGTCTAGTGCCTACAATGAGCAGTTCTTC
TRBJ2-7 16 . . TRBV5-4 CASSRDRAASPYEQYF TGTGCCAGCAGCAGGGACCGGGCAGCTAGTCCCTACGAGCAGTACTTC
TRBJ2-3 18 TRBD2 . TRBV5-1 CASSSGTSGGSTTDTQYF TGCGCCAGCAGTTCCGGGACTAGCGGGGGGTCTACCACAGATACGCAGTATTTT
TRBJ2-1 13 . . TRBV5-1 CASSPDSTREQFF TGCGCCAGCAGTCCAGACAGTACCCGGGAGCAGTTCTTC
TRBJ1-2 14 . . TRBV30 CAGETGVANYGYTF TGTGCCGGAGAGACAGGAGTAGCTAACTATGGCTACACCTTC
TRBJ2-7 13 TRBD2 . TRBV6-1 CASKEREAREQYF TGTGCCAGCAAAGAGCGGGAGGCGAGGGAGCAGTACTTC
TRBJ2-3 14 . . TRBV7-2 CASSLERVTDTQYF TGTGCCAGCAGCTTAGAGCGGGTAACAGATACGCAGTATTTT
TRBJ1-6 13 . once TRBV25-1 CASSRAGTTALHF TGTGCCAGCAGCCGTGCCGGGACAACAGCCCTCCACTTT